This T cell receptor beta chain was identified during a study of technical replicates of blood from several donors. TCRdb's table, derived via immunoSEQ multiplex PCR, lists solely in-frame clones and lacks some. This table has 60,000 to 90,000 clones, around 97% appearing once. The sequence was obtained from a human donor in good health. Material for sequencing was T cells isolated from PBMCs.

CDR3 amino acids: CASSTRTSDEQYF. For the CDR3, the DNA is TGTGCCAGTAGTACCAGGACTAGCGACGAGCAGTACTTC. The chain combines TRBV19 with TRBJ2-7, with TRBD2 identical over 9 bases. From germline, CDR1 is LNHDA and CDR2 SQIVND (reference sequence). J was trimmed by 5 bases and V by 4 bases; bases with no gene match: 3. The CDR3 loop spans 13 amino acids.